This T cell receptor (beta chain) was sequenced for a study of patients and donors after allogeneic stem cell transplantation. There are a few counts of this clonotype. Germline loops: CDR1 SGHRS, CDR2 YFSETQ. The length of the CDR3 is 14 residues. Trimming removed 4 bases at V and 0 bases at J, with 11 bases between. TCRdb reanalysed the RT-PCR reads using MiXCR and keeps one entry per CDR3 protein. The sample yields approximately 430,000 distinct CDR3 sequences, 16% seen once. The specimen was blood, either unsorted or a sorted T cell fraction (not recorded which). The sequence came from a human donor who was either an allogeneic HSCT recipient or a stem cell or donor lymphocyte infusion donor (not recorded which). It is not recorded whose cells these are; they may come from a transplant donor. V is TRBV5-1 and J is TRBJ2-7, with D possibly being TRBD2 (6 bases). CDR3 nucleotides: TGCGCCAGCAGCGGAGGGGCAGGCTCCTACGAGCAGTACTTC. This sequence encodes CASSGGAGSYEQYF.